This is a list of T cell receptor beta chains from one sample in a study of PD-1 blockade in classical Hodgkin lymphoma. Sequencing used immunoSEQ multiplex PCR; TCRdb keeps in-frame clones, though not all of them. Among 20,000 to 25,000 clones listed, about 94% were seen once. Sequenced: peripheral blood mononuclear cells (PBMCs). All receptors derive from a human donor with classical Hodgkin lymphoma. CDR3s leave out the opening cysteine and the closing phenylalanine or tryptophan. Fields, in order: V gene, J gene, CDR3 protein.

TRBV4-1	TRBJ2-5	ASSPGDSRYQETQY
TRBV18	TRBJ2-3	ASSPWDRVTDTQY
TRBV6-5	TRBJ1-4	ASSRETGDEKLF
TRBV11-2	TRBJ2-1	ASSLDRVLVNEQF
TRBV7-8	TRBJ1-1	ASSGRTGGNTEAF
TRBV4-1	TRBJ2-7	ASSQVQGGEQY
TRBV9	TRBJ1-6	ASSATGTENSPLH
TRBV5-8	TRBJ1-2	ASSLWAFNYGYT
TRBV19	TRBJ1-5	ASSTGTGNQPQH
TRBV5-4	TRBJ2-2	ASSGTSVSTGELF
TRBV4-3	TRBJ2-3	ASSQDLYGGGYLSTDTQY
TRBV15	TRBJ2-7	ATSRELGGEQY
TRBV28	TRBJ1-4	ASSLDRIRLF
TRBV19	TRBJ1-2	ASSTPYGYGYT
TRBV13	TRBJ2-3	ASSLAGTSGHGADTQY
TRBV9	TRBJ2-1	ASSVGPEADEQF
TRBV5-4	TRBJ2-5	ASSHTRRRETQY
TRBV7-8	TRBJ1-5	ASSRFGGETANQPQH
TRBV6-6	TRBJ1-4	ASKVPGTGNEKLF
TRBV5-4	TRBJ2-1	ASSLSGTRNEQF
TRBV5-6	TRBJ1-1	ASSLGRGATEAF
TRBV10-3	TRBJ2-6	ATLPGLADDSGANVLT
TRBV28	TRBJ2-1	ASSHYATGGVYNEQF
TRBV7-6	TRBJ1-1	ASSLGLSTEAF
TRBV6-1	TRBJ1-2	ASSEHGGLGYT
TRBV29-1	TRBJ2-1	SVDREGGAGDNEQF
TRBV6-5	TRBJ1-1	ASSSLASNTEAF